Sequencing of this T cell receptor beta chain was carried out in a study of blood T cell repertoires in COVID-19. Study-level information: The United States, Italy and Spain provided the acute and convalescent COVID-19 samples. Nucleic acid was either cDNA or gDNA, and it came from T cells, B-cell-depleted T cells, or PBMCs.

A remark on this clone: This sample includes further DNA sequences coding for the same CDR3.

Source study methods: Nucleated cell number was recorded as an estimate derived from reference gene primer amplification. The assay was immunoSEQ multiplex PCR, and TCRdb's table has in-frame clones only and misses some. The D gene and trimming were derived from the DNA, and the V and J assignments and clone size from that table. This table holds some 190,000 clones, more than 80% found once. Trimming took off 5 bases at V and 0 bases at J, with 7 bases between the two ends. The CDR3 spans 13 residues. The sample was peripheral blood. This rearrangement joins TRBV12-3 or TRBV12-4 to TRBJ1-1, with TRBD1 as a possible D gene (6 bases). The TCR was taken from a woman aged 55 to 70 with acute or convalescent COVID-19. The chain's CDR3 is CASSGQLNTEAFF. The DNA of the CDR3 is TGTGCCAGCAGTGGACAGCTGAACACTGAAGCTTTCTTT.